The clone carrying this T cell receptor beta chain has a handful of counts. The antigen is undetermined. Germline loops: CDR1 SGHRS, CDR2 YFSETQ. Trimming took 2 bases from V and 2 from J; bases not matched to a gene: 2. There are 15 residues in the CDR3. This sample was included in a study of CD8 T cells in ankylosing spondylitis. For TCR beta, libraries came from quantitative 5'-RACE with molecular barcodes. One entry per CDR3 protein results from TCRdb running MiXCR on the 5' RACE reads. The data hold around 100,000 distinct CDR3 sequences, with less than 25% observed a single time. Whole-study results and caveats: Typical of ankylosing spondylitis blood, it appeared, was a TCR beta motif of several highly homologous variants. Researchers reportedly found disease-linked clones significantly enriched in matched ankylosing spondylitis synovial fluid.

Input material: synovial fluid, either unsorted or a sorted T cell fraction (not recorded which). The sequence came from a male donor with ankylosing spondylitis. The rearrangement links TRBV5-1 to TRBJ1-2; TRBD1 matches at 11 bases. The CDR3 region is CASSFGQGANYGYTF. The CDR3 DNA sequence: TGCGCCAGCAGCTTTGGACAGGGGGCGAACTATGGCTACACCTTC.